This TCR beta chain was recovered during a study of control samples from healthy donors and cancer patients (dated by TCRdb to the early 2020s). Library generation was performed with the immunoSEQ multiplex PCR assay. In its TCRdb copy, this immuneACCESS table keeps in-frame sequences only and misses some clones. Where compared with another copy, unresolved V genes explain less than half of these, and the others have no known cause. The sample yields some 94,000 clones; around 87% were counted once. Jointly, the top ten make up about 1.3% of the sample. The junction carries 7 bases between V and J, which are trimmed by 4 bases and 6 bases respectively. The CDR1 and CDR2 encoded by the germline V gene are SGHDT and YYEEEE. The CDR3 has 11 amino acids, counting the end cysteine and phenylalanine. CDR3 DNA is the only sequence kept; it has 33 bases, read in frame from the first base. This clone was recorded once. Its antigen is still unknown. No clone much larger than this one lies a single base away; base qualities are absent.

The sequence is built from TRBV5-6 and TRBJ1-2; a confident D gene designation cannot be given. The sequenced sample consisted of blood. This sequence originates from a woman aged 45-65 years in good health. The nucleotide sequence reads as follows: TGTGCCAGCAGCCGTTCTCATGGCTACACCTTC. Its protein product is CASSRSHGYTF.